Given below is one T cell receptor (beta chain) in context. Its antigen is currently unknown. These data come from a study of shared clonotypes between healthy human individuals. Background on the study: Donor composition was two women and a few men, aged 18 to 49. Study-wide findings and caveats: Estimated richness values were generally larger in naive subsets than in memory subsets.

The germline V gene encodes CDR1 MNHNY and CDR2 SVGAGI (reference sequence). Trimming pared 4 bases from V and 4 bases from J, leaving 11 bases between. The CDR3 extends over 14 amino acids. TCRdb's copy holds only in-frame clones and misses some; the assay was immunoSEQ multiplex PCR. The profile shows some 1.5 million clones, roughly 96% of them singletons. All donors were Caucasian adults living in Nashville, Tennessee. Specimen: naive CD4+ T cells sorted from blood. The sample's subset: CD45RA+ positively selected. The receptor's source is a man aged 25 to 45 in good health. The chain joins TRBV6-6 to TRBJ1-5; no clear D gene. The CDR3 here is CASSFRAFNQPQHF. CDR3 coding DNA: TGTGCCAGCAGTTTCCGGGCCTTTAATCAGCCCCAGCATTTT.